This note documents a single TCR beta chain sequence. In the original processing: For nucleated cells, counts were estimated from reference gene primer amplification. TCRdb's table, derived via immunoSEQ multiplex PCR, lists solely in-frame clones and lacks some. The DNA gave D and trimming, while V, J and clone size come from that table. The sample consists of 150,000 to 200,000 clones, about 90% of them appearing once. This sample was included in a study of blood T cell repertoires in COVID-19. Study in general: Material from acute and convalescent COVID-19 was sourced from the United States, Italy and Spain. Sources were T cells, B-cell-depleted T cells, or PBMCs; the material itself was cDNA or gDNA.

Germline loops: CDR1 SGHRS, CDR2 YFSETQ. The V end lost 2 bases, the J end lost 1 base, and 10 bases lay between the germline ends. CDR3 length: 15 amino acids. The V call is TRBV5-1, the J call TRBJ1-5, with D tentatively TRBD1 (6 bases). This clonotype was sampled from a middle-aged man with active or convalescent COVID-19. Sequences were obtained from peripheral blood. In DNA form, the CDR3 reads TGCGCCAGCAGCTTCTATCAGGGGAGCAATCAGCCCCAGCATTTT. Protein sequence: CASSFYQGSNQPQHF.